These 29 T cell receptor beta chains originate from one sample sequenced in a study of sequential checkpoint blockade in melanoma. The treatment is: randomized to nivolumab then ipilimumab (arm A) or the reverse (arm B). Profiled with immunoSEQ multiplex PCR; TCRdb holds only in-frame clones, not every one. The sample lists some 19,000 clones; roughly 72% were seen once. This specimen was CD8+ T cells sorted from blood (inferred from file names), taken from a patient given nivolumab and ipilimumab in sequence. The receptors here all came from a human donor with melanoma.

The chain joins TRBV27 to TRBJ2-1; the D is unclear. The CDR3 consists of 11 residues. The germline V gene encodes CDR1 MNHEY and CDR2 SMNVEV (reference sequence). V shed 7 bases and J shed 10 bases, with 11 bases lying between them. In nucleotides, the CDR3 is TGTGCCAGCACCTCAGGATTCGAGCAGTTCTTC. This gives the protein CASTSGFEQFF.

V is TRBV5-5 and J is TRBJ1-4, with 7 bases aligning to TRBD1. Looked up from germline, CDR1 is SGHKS and CDR2 is YYEKEE (reference sequence). The CDR3 extends over 14 amino acids. V lost 0 bases, J lost 8 bases, and 4 bases stayed unmatched. The CDR3 DNA reads as TGTGCCAGCAGCTTGGACAGGGGTGGGGAAAAACTGTTTTTT. It specifies CASSLDRGGEKLFF.

J is TRBJ2-7 and V is TRBV9; D is undetermined. V dropped 3 bases and J dropped 4 bases, with 8 bases sitting between them. Germline loops: CDR1 SGDLS, CDR2 YYNGEE. This CDR3 region has 12 residues. This chain's CDR3 is CASSDNGYEQYF. The DNA for the CDR3 is TGTGCCAGCAGCGACAACGGGTACGAGCAGTACTTC.

For this clone: It differs at one base from a far larger clone, so likely a read error. V gene TRBV5-1 combines with J gene TRBJ2-7; 11 nucleotides line up with TRBD1. Trimming at V came to 1 base and at J to 7 bases, leaving 4 bases not matched to a gene. Germline-derived CDR1 and CDR2 are SGHRS and YFSETQ. This CDR3 has 14 amino acids. The CDR3 sequence: CASSLPGQGGEQYF. The CDR3 nucleotides are TGCGCCAGCAGCTTGCCGGGACAGGGGGGTGAGCAGTACTTC.

This clone has just one count. The rearrangement joins TRBV4-2 to TRBJ2-1, with 13 bases that match TRBD2. J was trimmed by 9 bases and V by 2 bases; bases with no gene match: 4. This CDR3 is 15 amino acids long. Germline V gene data show CDR1 as LGHNA and CDR2 as YNFKEQ. The CDR3 DNA follows: TGTGCCAGCAGCCAAACTAGCGGGGGGGCCGTTGAGCAGTTCTTC. Its protein is CASSQTSGGAVEQFF.

This clone is medium-sized within its sample. The gene calls are TRBV16 and TRBJ1-4; no reliable D call. This CDR3 comprises 16 residues. V lost 4 bases, J lost 4 bases, and 16 bases lay in between. Germline V lookup: CDR1 KGHSY, CDR2 FQNENV. The DNA for the CDR3 is TGTGCCAGCAGCCGCCAGCCCCAACAGAGTAATGAAAAACTGTTTTTT. Its translation: CASSRQPQQSNEKLFF.

The chain has TRBV28 and TRBJ2-1; 9 bases align to TRBD1. Germline CDR1 is MDHEN and CDR2 is SYDVKM. V was pared by 4 bases and J by 3 bases, with 4 bases of the junction left unmatched. The CDR3 is 15 amino acids. The CDR3, as DNA: TGTGCCAGCAGTTCGGAGGACAGGGGCTACAATGAGCAGTTCTTC. Translation gives CASSSEDRGYNEQFF.

In its sample, this clone ranks as medium-sized. The rearrangement joins TRBV5-6 to TRBJ2-2; 8 bases agree with TRBD2. Germline V gene data show CDR1 as SGHDT and CDR2 as YYEEEE. The V gene end was trimmed by 2 bases and the J gene end by 4 bases; junction bases not matched to a gene: 4. The CDR3 length is 15 residues. The CDR3 DNA reads as TGTGCCAGCAGCTTACTACGGGAGGGCACCGGGGAGCTGTTTTTT. Amino acid sequence: CASSLLREGTGELFF.

The chain is built from TRBV30 and TRBJ2-1; the match to TRBD2 covers 9 bases. With V trimmed by 2 bases and J by 7 bases, 3 bases remained unmatched. This CDR3 spans 13 amino acids. Per germline, CDR1 GTSNPN and CDR2 SVGIG (reference sequence). CDR3 nucleotides: TGTGCCTGGAGTTGGAGCGGGAGGAATGAGCAGTTCTTC. Protein: CAWSWSGRNEQFF.

Relative to its sample, this clone is medium-sized. The rearrangement joins TRBV6-4 to TRBJ2-1; 7 nucleotides agree with TRBD2. This CDR3 contains 14 residues. Germline V gene sequence: CDR1 MRHNA, CDR2 SNTAGT. V gave up 0 bases and J gave up 10 bases; unmatched junction bases: 6. The CDR3 sequence is CASSDSMGGSEQFF. The CDR3, as DNA: TGTGCCAGCAGTGACTCCATGGGGGGGTCCGAGCAGTTCTTC.

The chain couples TRBV10-1 to TRBJ2-7; weak D call: TRBD1 (6 bases). The CDR3 loop spans 12 amino acids. Trimming cost V 5 bases and J 3 bases, with 8 bases left between them. CDR1 WNHNN and CDR2 SYGVQD come from the germline V gene (reference sequence). The DNA of the CDR3 is TGCGCCAGCAGTACAGGGATCTACGAGCAGTACTTC. This gives the protein CASSTGIYEQYF.

The rearrangement joins TRBV7-8 to TRBJ2-1; TRBD1 matches at 10 bases. The V and J ends lost 3 bases and 6 bases, in that order; junction bases with no gene match: 5. Germline V CDR1 and CDR2: SGHVS, FQNEAQ. CDR3 length: 15 amino acids. The CDR3 here is CASSFGTGAVNEQFF. Here the CDR3 DNA reads TGTGCCAGCAGCTTTGGGACAGGGGCCGTCAATGAGCAGTTCTTC.

By its share, this clone is medium-sized (0.01 to 0.1%). The V gene is TRBV6-5, the J gene TRBJ1-5; 7 bases are shared with TRBD1. In germline, CDR1 is MNHEY, CDR2 SVGAGI. The CDR3 spans 14 residues. V trimming: 5 bases; J trimming: 8 bases; junction bases outside the gene matches: 9. The CDR3 DNA reads TGTGCCAGCAGTCCCTGGGACAGCAGGGAGCCCCAGCATTTT. This encodes CASSPWDSREPQHF.

This clone came up once. The chain is built from TRBV6-1 and TRBJ2-3; D is unclear. Germline lookup yields CDR1 MNHNS and CDR2 SASEGT. With 0 bases removed from V and 2 bases from J, the gap between germline ends came to 9 bases. The CDR3 consists of 15 residues. The CDR3 protein is CASSEAQRYTDTQYF. The CDR3 DNA sequence: TGTGCCAGCAGTGAAGCGCAACGGTACACAGATACGCAGTATTTT.

The V gene is TRBV4-2, the J gene TRBJ1-4, with TRBD1 as a possible D gene (5 bases). Per the germline V gene, CDR1 is LGHNA and CDR2 is YNFKEQ. The V end lost 6 bases, the J end lost 4 bases, and 12 bases lay between the germline ends. This CDR3 comprises 14 residues. The CDR3 DNA reads TGTGCCAGCAGTCACAGGCTCCATAATGAAAAACTGTTTTTT. It codes for CASSHRLHNEKLFF.

This chain connects TRBV7-9 to TRBJ1-3, with 9 bases matching TRBD1. Germline lookup yields CDR1 SEHNR and CDR2 FQNEAQ (reference sequence). The CDR3 extends over 16 amino acids. V trimming: 5 bases; J trimming: 2 bases; junction bases outside the gene matches: 7. CDR3 sequence (DNA): TGTGCCAGCAGCCCGTCACAGGGGGCGGCTGGAAACACCATATATTTT. Its translation: CASSPSQGAAGNTIYF.

This rearrangement joins TRBV4-3 to TRBJ2-1, with D possibly being TRBD1 (5 bases). The CDR3 length is 19 residues. The germline gives CDR1 LGHNA, CDR2 YSLEER. V lost 0 bases, J lost 3 bases, and 21 bases lay in between. CDR3 nucleotides: TGCGCCAGCAGCCAAGATTACCCCCCCCCAGGGTACTTCTACAATGAGCAGTTCTTC. This gives the protein CASSQDYPPPGYFYNEQFF.

Comment on this clone: This CDR3 is also generated by other DNA sequences in the sample. This sequence joins TRBV9 and TRBJ2-5; D may be TRBD2 (6 bases). Between the trimmed V and J ends, which lost 0 bases and 3 bases, there was a span of 6 bases. The germline CDR1 and CDR2 sequences are SGDLS and YYNGEE. The CDR3 spans 13 residues. DNA for the CDR3: TGTGCCAGCAGCGTAGGCGGGAAAGAGACCCAGTACTTC. Translating it yields CASSVGGKETQYF.

The chain links TRBV28 to TRBJ2-3, with a weak D call TRBD2 (7 bases). The germline CDR1 and CDR2 sequences are MDHEN and SYDVKM. V was shortened by 4 bases and J by 0 bases, with 8 bases between the two germline ends. This CDR3 has 14 residues. CDR3 nucleotides: TGTGCCAGCAGTTCGGGGGGCAGCACAGATACGCAGTATTTT. Protein product: CASSSGGSTDTQYF. The whole variable domain, remainder taken from reference TRBV28 and TRBJ2-3, is DVKVTQSSRYLVKRTGEKVFLECVQDMDHENMFWYRQDPGLGLRLIYFSYDVKMKEKGDIPEGYSVSREKKERFSLILESASTNQTSMYLCASSSGGSTDTQYFGPGTRLTVL.

The chain employs TRBV5-1 and TRBJ1-1; 7 bases match TRBD1. The CDR3 is made up of 15 amino acids. Germline V gene sequence: CDR1 SGHRS, CDR2 YFSETQ. Trimming cost V 3 bases and J 5 bases; bases outside gene matches: 10. CDR3 loop: CASSSWTGPQTEAFF. The CDR3 nucleotides are TGCGCCAGCAGCTCCTGGACAGGTCCGCAGACTGAAGCTTTCTTT.

The V call is TRBV10-3, the J call TRBJ2-2; D gene ambiguous. Germline V gives CDR1 ENHRY, CDR2 SYGVKD. V was trimmed by 7 bases and J by 4 bases, leaving 10 bases between them. CDR3 length equals 13 residues. CDR3 sequence: CAITIHSTGELFF. The CDR3 DNA follows: TGTGCCATCACGATCCATAGCACCGGGGAGCTGTTTTTT.

This clone appeared once. The V and J genes are TRBV4-3 and TRBJ2-6; possibly TRBD1 for D (5 bases). Trimming took off 1 base at V and 4 bases at J, with 11 bases between the two ends. The CDR3 spans 16 residues. Germline CDR1 LGHNA, CDR2 YSLEER. CDR3 protein: CASSQASGSGANVLTF. As DNA, the CDR3 is TGCGCCAGCAGCCAAGCCTCAGGGTCCGGGGCCAACGTCCTGACTTTC.

The rearrangement uses TRBV2 and TRBJ2-4; no definite D call. The CDR3 has 14 residues. Germline lookup yields CDR1 SNHLY and CDR2 FYNNEI. Deletions cut 3 bases from V and 8 bases from J, with 14 bases between. The CDR3 sequence: CASSDLIQGDIQYF. CDR3 nucleotides: TGTGCCAGCAGTGATTTAATCCAAGGAGACATTCAGTACTTC.

The chain has TRBV19 and TRBJ2-2, with D unclear. Trimming pared 7 bases from V and 8 bases from J, leaving 14 bases between. The CDR3 has 13 amino acids. The V gene's germline CDR1 is LNHDA and CDR2 SQIVND (reference sequence). DNA for the CDR3: TGTGCCAGTACCCAAGACTCCAAGGGGGAGCTGTTTTTT. Translation gives CASTQDSKGELFF.

V is TRBV25-1 and J is TRBJ1-2; 12 bases line up with TRBD1. After removal of 5 bases from V and 14 bases from J, the junction contained 9 bases not matched to a gene. This CDR3 has 13 amino acids. Germline-derived CDR1 and CDR2 are MGHDK and SYGVNS. CDR3 bases: TGTGCCAGCAGTTCCGGGACAGGGGGCAAACCAACCTTC. It specifies CASSSGTGGKPTF.

This chain joins TRBV28 and TRBJ2-7; possibly TRBD1 for D (5 bases). Germline CDR1 reads MDHEN; CDR2 reads SYDVKM. V was cut by 6 bases and J by 5 bases, with 17 bases left in between. The length of the CDR3 is 14 residues. CDR3 DNA: TGTGCCAGCAGCCCGACAGCCCAAGTCAACGAGCAGTACTTC. This translates into CASSPTAQVNEQYF.

The chain links TRBV13 to TRBJ1-1; 7 bases fit TRBD1. Germline-derived CDR1 and CDR2 are PRHDT and FYEKMQ (reference sequence). The CDR3 extends over 14 amino acids. V lost 5 bases to trimming and J lost 1 base; unmatched junction nucleotides: 4. The CDR3: CASSLRQGNTEAFF. The CDR3 nucleotides are TGTGCCAGCAGCCTTAGACAGGGGAACACTGAAGCTTTCTTT.

This sequence joins TRBV10-1 and TRBJ2-5; 7 nucleotides match TRBD2. The CDR3 spans 15 residues. The J segment lost 7 bases and the V segment lost 2 bases, leaving 10 bases of the junction unmatched. CDR1 is WNHNN, CDR2 SYGVQD, per germline (reference sequence). The CDR3 loop is CASSEVGPGGGTQYF. CDR3 nucleotides: TGCGCCAGCAGTGAGGTAGGGCCGGGGGGAGGGACCCAGTACTTC.

The rearrangement joins TRBV19 to TRBJ2-1; TRBD2 is a possible D gene (6 bases). V dropped 3 bases and J dropped 2 bases, with 11 bases sitting between them. The germline CDR1 and CDR2 sequences are LNHDA and SQIVND (reference sequence). The CDR3 sequence is 15 residues long. The CDR3 loop is CASSILAGTYNEQFF. CDR3 coding DNA: TGTGCCAGTAGTATCTTGGCGGGGACCTACAATGAGCAGTTCTTC.